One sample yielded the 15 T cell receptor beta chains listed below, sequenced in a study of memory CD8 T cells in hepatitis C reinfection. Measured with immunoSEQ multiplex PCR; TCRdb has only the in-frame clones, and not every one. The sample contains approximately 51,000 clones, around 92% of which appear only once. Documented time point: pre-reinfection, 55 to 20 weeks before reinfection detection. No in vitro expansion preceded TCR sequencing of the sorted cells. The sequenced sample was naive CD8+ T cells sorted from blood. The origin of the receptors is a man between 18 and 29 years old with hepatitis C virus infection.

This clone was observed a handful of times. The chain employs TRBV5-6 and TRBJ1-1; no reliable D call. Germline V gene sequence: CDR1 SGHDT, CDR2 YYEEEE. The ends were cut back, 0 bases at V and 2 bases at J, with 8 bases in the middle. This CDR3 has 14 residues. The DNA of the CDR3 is TGTGCCAGCAGCTTGGGAGGCGGAAACACTGAAGCTTTCTTT. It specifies CASSLGGGNTEAFF.

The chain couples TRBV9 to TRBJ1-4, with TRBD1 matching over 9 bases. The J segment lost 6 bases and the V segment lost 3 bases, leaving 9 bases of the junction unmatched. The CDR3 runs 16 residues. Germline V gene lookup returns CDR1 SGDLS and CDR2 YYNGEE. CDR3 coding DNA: TGTGCCAGCAGCGATACAGGGGGCGGATCGTATGAAAAACTGTTTTTT. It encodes CASSDTGGGSYEKLFF.

CDR3 in DNA: TGTGCCAGCAGCTTCGAACCTCTAGCGGGGGGCCACACAGATACGCAGTATTTT. This encodes CASSFEPLAGGHTDTQYF. The chain uses TRBV7-2 and TRBJ2-3; TRBD2 matches at 11 bases. Unmatched junction bases numbered 10, after V lost 3 bases and J lost 2 bases. Germline V gene lookup returns CDR1 SGHTA and CDR2 FQGNSA. The CDR3 has 18 residues.

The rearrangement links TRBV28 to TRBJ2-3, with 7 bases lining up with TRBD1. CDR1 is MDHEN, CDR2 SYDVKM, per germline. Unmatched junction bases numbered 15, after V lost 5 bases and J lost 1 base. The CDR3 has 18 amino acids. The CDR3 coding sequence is TGTGCCAGCAGTCCGTACAGGGGTAACCCCTCTGGCACAGATACGCAGTATTTT. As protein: CASSPYRGNPSGTDTQYF.

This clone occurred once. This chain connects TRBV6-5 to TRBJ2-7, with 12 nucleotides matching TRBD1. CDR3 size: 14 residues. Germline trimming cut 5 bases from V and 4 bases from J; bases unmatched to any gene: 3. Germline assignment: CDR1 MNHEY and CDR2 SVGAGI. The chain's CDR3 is CASSGTGGLYEQYF. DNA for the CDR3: TGTGCCAGCAGTGGGACAGGGGGCCTGTACGAGCAGTACTTC.

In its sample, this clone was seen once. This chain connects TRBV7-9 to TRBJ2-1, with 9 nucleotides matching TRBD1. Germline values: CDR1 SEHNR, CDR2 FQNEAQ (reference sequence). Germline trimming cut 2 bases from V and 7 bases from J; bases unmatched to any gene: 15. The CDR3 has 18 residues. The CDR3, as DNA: TGTGCCAGCAGCTTACCCTACGCCGGGACAGGGTTTGTGAATGAGCAGTTCTTC. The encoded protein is CASSLPYAGTGFVNEQFF.

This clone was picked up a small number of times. CDR3 sequence reads: CASSQGQGANTEAFF. The DNA of the CDR3 is TGCGCCAGCAGCCAAGGACAGGGAGCTAACACTGAAGCTTTCTTT. The chain uses TRBV4-1 and TRBJ1-1; TRBD1 aligns across 7 bases. J gave up 2 bases and V 1 base, and 4 bases lay outside the gene matches. The CDR3 is 15 residues long. The germline V gene has CDR1 MGHRA and CDR2 YSYEKL.

The chain's CDR3 is CASSQGSPGQGAYEQYF. CDR3 nucleotides: TGCGCCAGCAGCCAAGGTAGTCCGGGACAGGGGGCCTACGAGCAGTACTTC. This chain uses TRBV4-1 with TRBJ2-7, with 11 bases aligning to TRBD1. Germline loops: CDR1 MGHRA, CDR2 YSYEKL. There are 17 residues in the CDR3. The ends lost 1 base at V and 2 bases at J; junction bases unmatched: 7.

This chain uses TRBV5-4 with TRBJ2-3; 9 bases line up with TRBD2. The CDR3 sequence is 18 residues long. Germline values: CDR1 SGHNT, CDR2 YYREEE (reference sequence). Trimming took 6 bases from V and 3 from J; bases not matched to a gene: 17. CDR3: CASTYLVGGGGATDTQYF. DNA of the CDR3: TGTGCCAGCACCTACTTGGTGGGCGGCGGGGGGGCGACAGATACGCAGTATTTT. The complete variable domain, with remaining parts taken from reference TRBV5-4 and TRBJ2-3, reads ETGVTQSPTHLIKTRGQQVTLRCSSQSGHNTVSWYQQALGQGPQFIFQYYREEENGRGNFPPRFSGLQFPNYSSELNVNALELDDSALYLCASTYLVGGGGATDTQYFGPGTRLTVL.

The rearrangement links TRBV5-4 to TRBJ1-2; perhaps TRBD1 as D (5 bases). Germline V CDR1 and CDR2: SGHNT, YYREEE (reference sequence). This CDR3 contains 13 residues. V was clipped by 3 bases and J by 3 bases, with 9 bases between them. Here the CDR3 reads CASSSTGDYGYTF. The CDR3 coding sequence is TGTGCCAGCAGCTCAACAGGAGACTATGGCTACACCTTC.

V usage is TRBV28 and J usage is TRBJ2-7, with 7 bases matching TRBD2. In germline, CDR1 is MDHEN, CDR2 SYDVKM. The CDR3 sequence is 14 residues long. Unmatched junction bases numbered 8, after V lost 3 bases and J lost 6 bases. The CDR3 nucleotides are TGTGCCAGCAGTTTCCTCCCTAGCGGCCCCGAGCAGTACTTC. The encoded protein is CASSFLPSGPEQYF.

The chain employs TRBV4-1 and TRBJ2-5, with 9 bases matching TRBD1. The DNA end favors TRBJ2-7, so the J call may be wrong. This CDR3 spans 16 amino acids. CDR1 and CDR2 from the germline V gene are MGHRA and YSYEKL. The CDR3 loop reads CASSQEPGQGPYEQYF. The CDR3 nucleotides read TGCGCCAGCAGCCAAGAACCGGGACAGGGTCCCTACGAGCAGTACTTC.

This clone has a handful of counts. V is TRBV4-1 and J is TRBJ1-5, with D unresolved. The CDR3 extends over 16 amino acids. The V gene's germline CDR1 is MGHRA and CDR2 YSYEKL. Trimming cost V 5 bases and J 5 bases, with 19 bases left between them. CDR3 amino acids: CASSSTPEAVHQPQHF. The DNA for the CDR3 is TGCGCCAGCAGCTCGACCCCCGAGGCGGTTCATCAGCCCCAGCATTTT.

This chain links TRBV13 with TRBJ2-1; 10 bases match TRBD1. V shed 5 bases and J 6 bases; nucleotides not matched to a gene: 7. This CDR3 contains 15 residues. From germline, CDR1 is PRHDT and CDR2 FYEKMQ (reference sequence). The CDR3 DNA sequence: TGTGCCAGCAGCACCGGGACAGGGGACCCCAATGAGCAGTTCTTC. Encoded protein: CASSTGTGDPNEQFF.

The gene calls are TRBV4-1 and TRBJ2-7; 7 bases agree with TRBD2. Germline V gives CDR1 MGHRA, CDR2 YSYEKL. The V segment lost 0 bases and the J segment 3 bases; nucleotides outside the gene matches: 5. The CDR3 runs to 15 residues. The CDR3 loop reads CASSQEWTSVYEQYF. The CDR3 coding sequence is TGCGCCAGCAGCCAAGAATGGACTAGTGTCTACGAGCAGTACTTC.